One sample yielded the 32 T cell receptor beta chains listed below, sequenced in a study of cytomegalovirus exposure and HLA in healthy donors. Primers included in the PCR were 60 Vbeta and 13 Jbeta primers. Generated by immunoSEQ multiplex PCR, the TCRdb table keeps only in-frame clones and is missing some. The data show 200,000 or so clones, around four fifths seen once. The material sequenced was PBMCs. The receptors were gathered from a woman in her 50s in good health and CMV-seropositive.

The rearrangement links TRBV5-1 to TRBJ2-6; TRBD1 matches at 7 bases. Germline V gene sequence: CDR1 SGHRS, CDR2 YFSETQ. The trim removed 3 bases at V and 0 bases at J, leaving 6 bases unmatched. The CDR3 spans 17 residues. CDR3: CASSSGQDLSGANVLTF. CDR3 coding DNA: TGCGCCAGCAGCTCTGGACAGGACCTCTCTGGGGCCAACGTCCTGACTTTC.

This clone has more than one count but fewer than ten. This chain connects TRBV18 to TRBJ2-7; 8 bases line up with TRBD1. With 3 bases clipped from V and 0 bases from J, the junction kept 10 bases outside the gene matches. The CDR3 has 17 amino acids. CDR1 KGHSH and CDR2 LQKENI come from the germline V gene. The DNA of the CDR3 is TGTGCCAGCTCACCCCGGCACAGGGGGGAAAGCTCCTACGAGCAGTACTTC. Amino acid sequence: CASSPRHRGESSYEQYF.

The CDR3 DNA is TGTGCCAGCAGCCCGAGCCTAGCGGGCGGGGAGCTGTTTTTT. Amino acid sequence: CASSPSLAGGELFF. The chain recombines TRBV9 with TRBJ2-2; 8 nucleotides align to TRBD2. After removal of 4 bases from V and 7 bases from J, the junction contained 6 bases not matched to a gene. CDR1 is SGDLS, CDR2 YYNGEE, per germline. CDR3 length: 14 amino acids.

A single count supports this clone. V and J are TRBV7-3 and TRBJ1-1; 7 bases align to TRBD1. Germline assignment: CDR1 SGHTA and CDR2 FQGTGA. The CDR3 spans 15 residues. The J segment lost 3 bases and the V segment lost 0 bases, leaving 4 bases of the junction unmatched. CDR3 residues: CASSLTGTVDTEAFF. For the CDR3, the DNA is TGTGCCAGCAGCTTAACGGGGACAGTTGACACTGAAGCTTTCTTT.

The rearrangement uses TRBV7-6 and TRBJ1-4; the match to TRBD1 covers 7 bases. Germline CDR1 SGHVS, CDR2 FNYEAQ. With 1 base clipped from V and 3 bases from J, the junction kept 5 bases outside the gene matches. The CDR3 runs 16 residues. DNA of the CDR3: TGTGCCAGCAGCTTAGAGAACAGGGGATCTAATGAAAAACTGTTTTTT. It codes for CASSLENRGSNEKLFF.

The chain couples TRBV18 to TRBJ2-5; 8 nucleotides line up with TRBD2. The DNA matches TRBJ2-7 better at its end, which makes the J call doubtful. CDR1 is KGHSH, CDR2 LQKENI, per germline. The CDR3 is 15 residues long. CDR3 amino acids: CASSREREWGYEQYF. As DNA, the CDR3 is TGTGCCAGCTCACGGGAGCGGGAGTGGGGTTACGAGCAGTACTTC.

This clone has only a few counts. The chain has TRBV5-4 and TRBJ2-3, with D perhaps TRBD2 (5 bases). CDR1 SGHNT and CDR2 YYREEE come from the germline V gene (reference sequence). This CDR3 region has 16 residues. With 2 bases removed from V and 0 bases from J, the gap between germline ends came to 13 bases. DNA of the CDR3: TGTGCCAGCAGCTTTGCGGGTCGGACTAGCACAGATACGCAGTATTTT. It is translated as CASSFAGRTSTDTQYF.

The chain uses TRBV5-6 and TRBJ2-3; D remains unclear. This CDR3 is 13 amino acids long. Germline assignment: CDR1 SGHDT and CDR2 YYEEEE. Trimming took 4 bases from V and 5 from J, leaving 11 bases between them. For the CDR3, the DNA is TGTGCCAGCAGCCCCCCTTCCCGAGATACGCAGTATTTT. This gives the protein CASSPPSRDTQYF.

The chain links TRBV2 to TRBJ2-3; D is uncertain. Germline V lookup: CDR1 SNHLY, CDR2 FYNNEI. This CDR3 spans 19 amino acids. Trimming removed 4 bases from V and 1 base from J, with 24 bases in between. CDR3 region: CASSALMVRRNVGTDTQYF. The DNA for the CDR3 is TGTGCCAGCAGTGCCCTTATGGTACGGCGGAACGTGGGCACAGATACGCAGTATTTT. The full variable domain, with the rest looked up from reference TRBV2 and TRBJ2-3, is EPEVTQTPSHQVTQMGQEVILRCVPISNHLYFYWYRQILGQKVEFLVSFYNNEISEKSEIFDDQFSVERPDGSNFTLKIRSTKLEDSAMYFCASSALMVRRNVGTDTQYFGPGTRLTVL.

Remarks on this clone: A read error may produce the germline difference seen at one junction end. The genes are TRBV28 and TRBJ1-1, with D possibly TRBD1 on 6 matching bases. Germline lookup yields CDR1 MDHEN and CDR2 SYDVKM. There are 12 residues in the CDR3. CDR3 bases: TGTGCCAGCAGTGGGACATCTCTCCCATCTTTTTTT. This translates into CASSGTSLPSFF.

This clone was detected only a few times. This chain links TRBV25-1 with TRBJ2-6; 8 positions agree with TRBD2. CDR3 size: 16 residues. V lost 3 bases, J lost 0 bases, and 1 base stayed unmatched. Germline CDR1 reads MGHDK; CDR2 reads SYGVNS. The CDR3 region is CASSDGGVSGANVLTF. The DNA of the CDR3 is TGTGCCAGCAGTGACGGGGGGGTCTCTGGGGCCAACGTCCTGACTTTC.

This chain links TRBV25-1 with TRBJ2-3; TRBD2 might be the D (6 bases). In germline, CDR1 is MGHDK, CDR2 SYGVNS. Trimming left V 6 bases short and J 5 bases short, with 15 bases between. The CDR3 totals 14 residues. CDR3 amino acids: CASSDMGLEDTQYF. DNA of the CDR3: TGTGCCAGCAGCGACATGGGACTTGAAGATACGCAGTATTTT.

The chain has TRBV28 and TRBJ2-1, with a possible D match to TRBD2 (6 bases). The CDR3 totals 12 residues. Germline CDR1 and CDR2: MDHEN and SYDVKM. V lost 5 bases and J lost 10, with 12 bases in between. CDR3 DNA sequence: TGTGCCAGCAGTGGCGGGAACCGGGAGCAGTTCTTC. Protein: CASSGGNREQFF.

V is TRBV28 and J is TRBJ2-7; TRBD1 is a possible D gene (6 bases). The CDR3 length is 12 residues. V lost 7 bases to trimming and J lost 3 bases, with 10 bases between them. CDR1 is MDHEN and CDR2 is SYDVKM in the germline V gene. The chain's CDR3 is CASTDRDYEQYF. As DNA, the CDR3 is TGTGCCAGCACGGACAGAGACTACGAGCAGTACTTC.

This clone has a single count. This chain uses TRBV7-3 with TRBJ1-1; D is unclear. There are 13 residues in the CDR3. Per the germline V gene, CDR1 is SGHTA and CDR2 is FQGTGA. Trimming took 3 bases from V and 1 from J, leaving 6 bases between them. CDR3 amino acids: CASSFGENTEAFF. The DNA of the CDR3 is TGTGCCAGCAGCTTCGGGGAGAACACTGAAGCTTTCTTT.

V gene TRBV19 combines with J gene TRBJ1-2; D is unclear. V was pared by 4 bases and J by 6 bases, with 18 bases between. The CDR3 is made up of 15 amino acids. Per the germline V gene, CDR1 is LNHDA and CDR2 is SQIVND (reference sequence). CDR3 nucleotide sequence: TGTGCCAGTAGTAGATTGGGTCCCCCGGAGGATGGCTACACCTTC. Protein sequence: CASSRLGPPEDGYTF.

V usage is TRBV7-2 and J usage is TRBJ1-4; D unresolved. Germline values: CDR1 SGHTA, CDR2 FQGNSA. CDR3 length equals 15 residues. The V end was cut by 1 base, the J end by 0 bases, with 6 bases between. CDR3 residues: CASSLGASTNEKLFF. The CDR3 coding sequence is TGTGCCAGCAGCTTAGGGGCCTCAACTAATGAAAAACTGTTTTTT.

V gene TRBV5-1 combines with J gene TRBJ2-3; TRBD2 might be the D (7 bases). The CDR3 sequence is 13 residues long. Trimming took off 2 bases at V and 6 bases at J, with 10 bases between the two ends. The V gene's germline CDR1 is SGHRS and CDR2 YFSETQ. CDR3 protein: CASSFGGPDTQYF. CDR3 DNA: TGCGCCAGCAGCTTCGGGGGGCCGGATACGCAGTATTTT.

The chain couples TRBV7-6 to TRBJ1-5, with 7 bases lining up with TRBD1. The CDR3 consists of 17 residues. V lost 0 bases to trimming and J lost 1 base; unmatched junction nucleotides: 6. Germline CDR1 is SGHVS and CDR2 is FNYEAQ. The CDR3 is CASSLAPRGPSNQPQHF. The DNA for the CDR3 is TGTGCCAGCAGCTTAGCGCCTAGGGGGCCGAGCAATCAGCCCCAGCATTTT.

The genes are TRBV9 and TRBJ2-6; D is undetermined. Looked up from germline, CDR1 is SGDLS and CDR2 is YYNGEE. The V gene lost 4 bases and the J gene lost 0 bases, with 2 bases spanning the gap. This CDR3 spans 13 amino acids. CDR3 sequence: CASSYSGANVLTF. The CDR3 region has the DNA TGTGCCAGCAGCTACTCTGGGGCCAACGTCCTGACTTTC.

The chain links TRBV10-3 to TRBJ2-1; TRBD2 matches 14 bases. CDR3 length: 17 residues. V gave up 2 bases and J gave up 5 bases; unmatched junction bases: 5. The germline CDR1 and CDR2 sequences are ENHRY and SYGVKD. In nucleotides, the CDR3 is TGTGCCATCAGTGAGGGAAGGACTAGCGGGAGGAACAATGAGCAGTTCTTC. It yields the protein CAISEGRTSGRNNEQFF.

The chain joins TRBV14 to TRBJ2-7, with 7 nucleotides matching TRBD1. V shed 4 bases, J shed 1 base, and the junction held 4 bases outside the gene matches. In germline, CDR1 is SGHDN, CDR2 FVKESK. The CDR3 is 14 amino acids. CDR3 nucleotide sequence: TGTGCCAGCAGCCCGGGACAGATTTCCTACGAGCAGTACTTC. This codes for CASSPGQISYEQYF.

The chain's CDR3 is CASSLLHRGVNANEKLFF. The DNA of the CDR3 is TGTGCCAGCAGCTTGTTGCACAGGGGGGTGAATGCTAATGAAAAACTGTTTTTT. J is TRBJ1-4 and V is TRBV5-8, with 8 bases matching TRBD1. Germline CDR1 SGHTS, CDR2 YDEGEE. The V and J ends lost 1 base and 3 bases, in that order; junction bases with no gene match: 11. There are 18 residues in the CDR3.

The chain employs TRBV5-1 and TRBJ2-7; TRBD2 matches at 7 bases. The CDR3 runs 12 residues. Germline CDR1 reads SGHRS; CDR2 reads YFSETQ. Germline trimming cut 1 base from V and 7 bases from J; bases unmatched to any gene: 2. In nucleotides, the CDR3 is TGCGCCAGCAGCTTGACCGGGGGGGAGCAGTACTTC. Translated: CASSLTGGEQYF. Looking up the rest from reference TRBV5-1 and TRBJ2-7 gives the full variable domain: KAGVTQTPRYLIKTRGQQVTLSCSPISGHRSVSWYQQTPGQGLQFLFEYFSETQRNKGNFPGRFSGRQFSNSRSEMNVSTLELGDSALYLCASSLTGGEQYFGPGTRLTVT.

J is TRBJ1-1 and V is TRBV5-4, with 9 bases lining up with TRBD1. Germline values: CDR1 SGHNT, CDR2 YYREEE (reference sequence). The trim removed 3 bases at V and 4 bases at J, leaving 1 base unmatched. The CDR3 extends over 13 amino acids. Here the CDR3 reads CASSSDRGTEAFF. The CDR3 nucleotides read TGTGCCAGCAGCTCGGACAGGGGCACTGAAGCTTTCTTT.

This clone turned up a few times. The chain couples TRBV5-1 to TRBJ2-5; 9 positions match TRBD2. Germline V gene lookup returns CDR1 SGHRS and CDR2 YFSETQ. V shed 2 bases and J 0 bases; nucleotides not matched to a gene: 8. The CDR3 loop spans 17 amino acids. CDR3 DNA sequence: TGCGCCAGCAGCTTAGCGGGGGGTTTTACGTACCAAGAGACCCAGTACTTC. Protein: CASSLAGGFTYQETQYF.

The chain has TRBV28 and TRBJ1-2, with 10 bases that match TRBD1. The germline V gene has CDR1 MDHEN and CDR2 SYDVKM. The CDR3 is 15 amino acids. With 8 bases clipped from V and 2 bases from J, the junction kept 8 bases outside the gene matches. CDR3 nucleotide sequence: TGTGCCAGCTGCCCCCCGGACAGGGGGAACTATGGCTACACCTTC. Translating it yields CASCPPDRGNYGYTF.

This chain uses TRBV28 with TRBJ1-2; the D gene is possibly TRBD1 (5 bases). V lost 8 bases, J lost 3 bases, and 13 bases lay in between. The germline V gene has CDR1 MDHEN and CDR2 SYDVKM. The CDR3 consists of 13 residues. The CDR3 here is CASYAGRYYGYTF. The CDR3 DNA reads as TGTGCCAGCTACGCGGGACGCTACTATGGCTACACCTTC.

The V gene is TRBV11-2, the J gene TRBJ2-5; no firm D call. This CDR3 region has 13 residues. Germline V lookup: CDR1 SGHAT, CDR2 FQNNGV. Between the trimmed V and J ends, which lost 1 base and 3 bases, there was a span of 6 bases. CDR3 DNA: TGTGCCAGCAGCTTAGGTATTGAAGAGACCCAGTACTTC. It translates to CASSLGIEETQYF.

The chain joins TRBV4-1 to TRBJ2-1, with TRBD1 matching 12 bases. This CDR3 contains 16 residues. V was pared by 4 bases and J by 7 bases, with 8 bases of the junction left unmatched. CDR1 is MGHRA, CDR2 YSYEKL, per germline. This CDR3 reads CASSPFAGQGANEQFF. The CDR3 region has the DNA TGCGCCAGCAGCCCCTTTGCGGGACAGGGGGCGAATGAGCAGTTCTTC.

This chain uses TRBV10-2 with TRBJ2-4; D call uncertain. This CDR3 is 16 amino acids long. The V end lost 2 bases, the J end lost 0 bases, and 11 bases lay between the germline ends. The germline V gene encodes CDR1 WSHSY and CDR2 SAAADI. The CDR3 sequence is CASSERPDLAKNIQYF. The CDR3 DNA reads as TGCGCCAGCAGTGAGAGGCCAGACTTAGCCAAAAACATTCAGTACTTC.

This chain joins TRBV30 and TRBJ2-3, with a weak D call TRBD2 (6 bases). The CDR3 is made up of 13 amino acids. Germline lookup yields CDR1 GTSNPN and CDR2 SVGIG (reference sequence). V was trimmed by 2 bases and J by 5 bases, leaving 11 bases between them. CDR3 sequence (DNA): TGTGCCTGGAGTTCTGGGAGGATAGATACGCAGTATTTT. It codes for CAWSSGRIDTQYF.